This T cell receptor beta chain stems from a study of blood T cell repertoires in COVID-19. Study background: PBMCs, B-cell-depleted T cells, or T cells provided the cDNA or gDNA that made up the material.

It was during active infection that Seattle patients were enrolled and then longitudinally followed. This CDR3 contains 15 residues. V was clipped by 1 base and J by 6 bases, with 16 bases between them. Per germline, CDR1 SGHDN and CDR2 FVKESK. In the authors' workflow: Estimates of nucleated cell counts were drawn from the amplification of reference gene primers. Clones were read by immunoSEQ multiplex PCR, and TCRdb kept only the in-frame ones, dropping some. The V and J calls and clone size were taken over from that table, and D and trimming were inferred from the DNA. The sample has hundreds of thousands of clones, approximately 88% seen once; the top ten hold approximately 12%.

The sample taken for sequencing was peripheral blood. The receptor was derived from a woman between 45 and 60 years old with COVID-19, enrolled during active disease. V is TRBV14 and J is TRBJ2-7; TRBD2 might be the D (5 bases). CDR3 sequence reads: CASSQVGPLAFEQYF. The DNA of the CDR3 is TGTGCCAGCAGCCAAGTAGGGCCCCTAGCTTTCGAGCAGTACTTC.